This is a list of T cell receptor beta chains from one sample in a study of blood T cell repertoires in COVID-19. TCRdb keeps only in-frame clones here, not all; method: immunoSEQ multiplex PCR. The table lists 230,000 or so clones, about 87% of them singletons. Specimen: PBMCs or T cells enriched from blood (not recorded which). Receptors were obtained from a woman in her 40s with acute COVID-19. CDR3s include the opening cysteine and the closing phenylalanine or tryptophan. A D gene is named only where the DNA matches it firmly. Clone sizes are given selectively: once, few, many, or a class where the clone is expanded.

NA | TRBJ2-3 | NA | TRBV5-1 | TGCGCCAGCAGCTTGGAGGGAGTGGGAGATACGCAGTATTTT | CASSLEGVGDTQYF
NA | TRBJ2-7 | NA | TRBV5-6 | TGTGCCAGCAGCCCCCCTTTGGCAGAACCCTACGAGCAGTACTTC | CASSPPLAEPYEQYF
NA | TRBJ2-3 | TRBD2 | TRBV24-1 | TGTGCCACCAGTGATTCAAGGGCTAGCGGGAGCACAGATACGCAGTATTTT | CATSDSRASGSTDTQYF
once | TRBJ2-1 | TRBD1 | TRBV18 | TGTGCCAGCTCACCCGGGACAGCCTACAATGAGCAGTTCTTC | CASSPGTAYNEQFF
NA | TRBJ1-2 | TRBD1 | TRBV11-2 | TGTGCCAGCAGCTTAAAGGGGGCTGACTATGGCTACACCTTC | CASSLKGADYGYTF
NA | TRBJ1-1 | NA | TRBV3-1/TRBV3-2 | TGTGCCAGCAGTCAGGCCCACGATGAAGCTTTCTTT | CASSQAHDEAFF
NA | TRBJ1-2 | TRBD1 | TRBV27 | TGTGCCAGCAGAGAAGCAGGGGGAGCTAACTATGGCTACACCTTC | CASREAGGANYGYTF
NA | TRBJ1-6 | NA | TRBV12-3/TRBV12-4 | TGTGCCAGCAATAGACAGGTTAATTCACCCCTCCACTTT | CASNRQVNSPLHF
NA | TRBJ2-3 | TRBD2 | TRBV7-9 | TGTGCCAGCATACGGACTAGCGGGACAGATACGCAGTATTTT | CASIRTSGTDTQYF
NA | TRBJ1-3 | NA | TRBV5-1 | TGCGCCAGCAGCTTGGCTGCGTCCGGTCCTGGAAACACCATATATTTT | CASSLAASGPGNTIYF
NA | TRBJ2-1 | TRBD2 | TRBV19 | TGTGCCAGTACCCGGCTAGCGGGAGGGAATGAGCAGTTCTTC | CASTRLAGGNEQFF
NA | TRBJ2-1 | NA | TRBV25-1 | TGTGCCAGCAGTGAATGGGGGGGGCCCCACAATGAGCAGTTCTTC | CASSEWGGPHNEQFF
NA | TRBJ2-7 | TRBD2 | TRBV2 | TGTGCCACCCGTTCCAGGATAGCGGGGGGTCAGTACTTC | CATRSRIAGGQYF
once | TRBJ2-6 | TRBD1 | TRBV4-1 | TGCGCCAGCAGCCAAGATAGGGGACAGAAAACCAACGTCCTGACTTTC | CASSQDRGQKTNVLTF
NA | TRBJ1-6 | NA | TRBV2 | TGTGCCAGCAGTGAATGGGGCCTGATAATACTTAGCTCCTATAATTCACCCCTCCACTTT | CASSEWGLIILSSYNSPLHF